The present T cell receptor beta chain was sequenced within a study of blood T cells in healthy people across ages. Whole-study context: With template switching, about one barcoded beta molecule was captured per two T cells.

Worth noting for this clonotype: Antigen specificity is unknown.

Study findings and constraints: It was the long-lived donors that had more naive CD4+ cells and higher diversity than aged donors.

Primers used in a second PCR of about 6 to 12 cycles were a sample-barcoded 5' primer and a J-beta primer mix. In TCRdb, the 5' RACE reads were re-called with MiXCR into one record per CDR3 protein. Of fewer than 1 million distinct CDR3 sequences in the sample, approximately 48% were seen once. The total RNA that was extracted per sample amounted to at least 6 micrograms. The TCR originated in a man aged 55 to 70 in good health. Sequenced: blood.

CDR3 DNA sequence: TGTGCCAGCACCGCGGGACCGGGGCAGGGAGGCTACACCTTC. This encodes CASTAGPGQGGYTF. The chain links TRBV28 to TRBJ1-2, with D tentatively TRBD1 (5 bases). Germline assignment: CDR1 MDHEN and CDR2 SYDVKM. CDR3 length: 14 amino acids. Trimming took off 7 bases at V and 8 bases at J, with 20 bases between the two ends.